This record covers a single TCR beta chain. The table came from immunoSEQ multiplex PCR; TCRdb's copy has only in-frame clones and leaves some out. The data contain about 400,000 clones, more than 85% of them singletons. The sample comes from a study of blood T cell repertoires in COVID-19. In the study overall: Acute and convalescent COVID-19 specimens originated in the United States, Italy and Spain.

Germline V lookup: CDR1 LGHDT, CDR2 YNNKEL (reference sequence). The CDR3 has 16 residues. V was shortened by 5 bases and J by 4 bases, with 18 bases between the two germline ends. Sequencing was performed on peripheral blood. The sequence came from a human donor in a cohort sampled during active COVID-19. The chain couples TRBV3-1 (or the pseudogene TRBV3-2) to TRBJ1-3; weak D call: TRBD1 (6 bases). Here the CDR3 reads CASSSQPRTEGNTIYF. CDR3 nucleotide sequence: TGTGCCAGCAGCTCCCAGCCTCGGACAGAAGGAAACACCATATATTTT.